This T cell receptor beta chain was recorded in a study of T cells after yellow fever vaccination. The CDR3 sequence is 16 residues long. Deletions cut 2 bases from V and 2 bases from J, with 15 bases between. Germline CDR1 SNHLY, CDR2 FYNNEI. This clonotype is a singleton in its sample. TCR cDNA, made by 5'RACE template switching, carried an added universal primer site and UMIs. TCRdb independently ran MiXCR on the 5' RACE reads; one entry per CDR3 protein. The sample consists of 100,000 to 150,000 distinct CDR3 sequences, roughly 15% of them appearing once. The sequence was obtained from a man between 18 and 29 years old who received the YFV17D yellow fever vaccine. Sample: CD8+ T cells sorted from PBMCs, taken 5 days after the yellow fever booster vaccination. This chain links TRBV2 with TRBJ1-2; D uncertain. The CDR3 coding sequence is TGTGCCAGCAGTGAATCCGTAAGGGTCCCGAACTATGGCTACACCTTC. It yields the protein CASSESVRVPNYGYTF.